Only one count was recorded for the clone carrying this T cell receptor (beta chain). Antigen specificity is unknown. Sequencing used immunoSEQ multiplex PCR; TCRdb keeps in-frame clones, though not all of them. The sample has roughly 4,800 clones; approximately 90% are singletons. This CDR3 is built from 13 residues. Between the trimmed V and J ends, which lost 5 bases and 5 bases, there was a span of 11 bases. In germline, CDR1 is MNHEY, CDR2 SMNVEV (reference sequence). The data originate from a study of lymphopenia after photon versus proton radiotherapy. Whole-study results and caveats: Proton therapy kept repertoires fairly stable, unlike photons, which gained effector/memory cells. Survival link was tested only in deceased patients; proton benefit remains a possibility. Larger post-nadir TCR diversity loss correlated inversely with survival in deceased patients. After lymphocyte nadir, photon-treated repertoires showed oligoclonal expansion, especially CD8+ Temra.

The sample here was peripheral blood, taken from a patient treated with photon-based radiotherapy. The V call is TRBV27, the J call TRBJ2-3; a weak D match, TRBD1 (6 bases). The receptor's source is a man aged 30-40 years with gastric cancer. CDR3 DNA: TGTGCCAGCAGTGTCCAACAGGGAGATACGCAGTATTTT. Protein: CASSVQQGDTQYF.